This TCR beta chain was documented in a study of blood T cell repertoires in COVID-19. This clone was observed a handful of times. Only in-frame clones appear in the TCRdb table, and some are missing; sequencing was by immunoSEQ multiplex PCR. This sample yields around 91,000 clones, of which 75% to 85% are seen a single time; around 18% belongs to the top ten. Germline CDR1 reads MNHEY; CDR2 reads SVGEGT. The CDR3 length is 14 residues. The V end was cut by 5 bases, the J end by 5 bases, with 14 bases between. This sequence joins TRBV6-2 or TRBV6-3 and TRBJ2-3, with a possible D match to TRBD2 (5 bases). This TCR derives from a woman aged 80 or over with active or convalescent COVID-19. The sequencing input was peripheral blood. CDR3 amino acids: CASSNRLGGDTQYF. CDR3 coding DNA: TGTGCCAGCAGTAACCGTCTAGGAGGAGATACGCAGTATTTT.